This T cell receptor beta chain was sequenced in a study of T cell responses to AZD1222 COVID-19 vaccine. Study-level findings and limits: Most donors were white British, females outnumbered males, and clonal diversity was possibly underestimated. Elevations in Spike-specific TCR breadth and depth followed administration of two AZD1222 doses. Vaccine-associated CD4 TCRs spanned spike, dominant at 160-218 and 743-854.

The repertoire was sequenced with immunoSEQ multiplex PCR; TCRdb's copy has only in-frame clones and lacks some. This table has about 140,000 clones, 80% to 95% appearing once. As regards this clone: Its antigen is as yet unknown.

The CDR3 has 15 amino acids. V was trimmed by 5 bases and J by 0 bases, leaving 11 bases between them. CDR1 LNHDA and CDR2 SQIVND come from the germline V gene (reference sequence). The V gene is TRBV19, the J gene TRBJ1-5; no clear D. The clonotype originates from an adult in good health. The material sequenced was peripheral blood, taken on day 0 of MenACWY control vaccination. The CDR3, as DNA: TGTGCCAGTAGTTCGGTCATCTATAGCAATCAGCCCCAGCATTTT. It yields the protein CASSSVIYSNQPQHF.